This entry lists 12 T cell receptor beta chains sequenced from one sample in a study of T cell responses to AZD1222 COVID-19 vaccine. Sequencing was performed with immunoSEQ multiplex PCR; in TCRdb, only in-frame clones are kept and a portion is missing. The repertoire holds around 170,000 clones, with around nine tenths as singletons. The source was peripheral blood, collected on day 0 of AZD1222 vaccination. The origin of the receptors is an adult in good health.

The count of this clone is one. J is TRBJ2-1 and V is TRBV19, with D perhaps matching TRBD1 or TRBD2 (5 bases each). This CDR3 has 16 residues. V lost 6 bases, J lost 6 bases, and 21 bases lay in between. Germline CDR1 LNHDA, CDR2 SQIVND (reference sequence). CDR3 loop: CASSRSPGPPSNEQFF. The CDR3, as DNA: TGTGCCAGTAGCAGATCACCGGGACCCCCGAGCAATGAGCAGTTCTTC.

The CDR3 loop is CASSFWAIQETQYF. CDR3 DNA sequence: TGTGCCAGCAGCTTCTGGGCCATACAAGAGACCCAGTACTTC. The rearrangement joins TRBV7-2 to TRBJ2-5, with D uncertain. This CDR3 spans 14 amino acids. V dropped 3 bases and J dropped 2 bases, with 10 bases sitting between them. Per germline, CDR1 SGHTA and CDR2 FQGNSA.

This chain joins TRBV5-1 and TRBJ1-6, with D perhaps TRBD1 (6 bases). The CDR3 runs to 15 residues. CDR1 is SGHRS and CDR2 is YFSETQ in the germline V gene. V lost 0 bases and J lost 9, with 13 bases in between. In DNA form, the CDR3 reads TGCGCCAGCAGCTTGGGAGGGGACATAGCTTCACCCCTCCACTTT. Its translation: CASSLGGDIASPLHF.

This clone was counted a few times. The rearrangement links TRBV28 to TRBJ1-2, with a weak D call TRBD1 (6 bases). The CDR3 length is 11 residues. Germline CDR1 and CDR2: MDHEN and SYDVKM. Trimming stripped 6 bases from V and 12 bases from J, with 14 bases between. Here the CDR3 reads CASRDRMANTF. In DNA, the CDR3 is TGTGCCAGCAGAGACAGGATGGCAAACACCTTC.

The J gene is TRBJ1-5, the V gene TRBV27; no clear D. Trimming stripped 2 bases from V and 3 bases from J, with 8 bases between. Germline V CDR1 and CDR2: MNHEY, SMNVEV (reference sequence). The length of the CDR3 is 14 residues. CDR3 nucleotide sequence: TGTGCCAGCAGTTTACGGGGAGACAATCAGCCCCAGCATTTT. Amino acids: CASSLRGDNQPQHF.

The rearrangement joins TRBV28 to TRBJ1-2, with 7 positions matching TRBD1. The CDR3 length is 15 residues. The V gene's germline CDR1 is MDHEN and CDR2 SYDVKM. Trimming took 6 bases from V and 4 from J; bases not matched to a gene: 11. CDR3 bases: TGTGCCAGCAGGAAGACAGGGTGGATGATCTATGGCTACACCTTC. Translation: CASRKTGWMIYGYTF.

The rearrangement links TRBV10-3 to TRBJ2-7; 8 bases line up with TRBD2. The CDR3 contains 20 residues. The junction had 28 bases not matched to a gene; V was cut back by 6 bases and J by 6 bases. Germline CDR1 is ENHRY and CDR2 is SYGVKD. In DNA form, the CDR3 reads TGTGCCATCAGGGGACGACCTCTCGGGGGGACTAGAGCCCTTTGTGTCGAGCAGTACTTC. Translating it yields CAIRGRPLGGTRALCVEQYF.

In DNA form, the CDR3 reads TGTGCCAGCAGCCCCGGACAGGGTGGATATGGCTACACCTTC. Translating it yields CASSPGQGGYGYTF. The V gene is TRBV3-1 (or the pseudogene TRBV3-2), the J gene TRBJ1-2; 8 nucleotides align to TRBD1. Trimming took 4 bases from V and 5 from J; bases not matched to a gene: 6. The V gene's germline CDR1 is LGHDT and CDR2 YNNKEL (reference sequence). The CDR3 is 14 residues long.

There are a few counts of this clone. The chain is built from TRBV28 and TRBJ1-4, with 10 bases aligning to TRBD1. The CDR3 extends over 16 amino acids. The V gene's germline CDR1 is MDHEN and CDR2 SYDVKM. V lost 3 bases to trimming and J lost 6 bases; unmatched junction nucleotides: 7. The CDR3 reads CASSFPSGTGDEKLFF. The CDR3, as DNA: TGTGCCAGCAGTTTTCCCTCCGGGACAGGGGATGAAAAACTGTTTTTT.

The chain couples TRBV7-9 to TRBJ1-2; 9 bases line up with TRBD1. This CDR3 contains 17 residues. The V and J ends lost 1 base and 7 bases, in that order; junction bases with no gene match: 13. Germline V gene sequence: CDR1 SEHNR, CDR2 FQNEAQ (reference sequence). The CDR3 region is CASSLVDRGYYISGYTF. The CDR3 DNA sequence: TGTGCCAGCAGCTTAGTCGACAGGGGGTACTATATATCTGGCTACACCTTC.

This clone was seen once. The chain employs TRBV23-1 and TRBJ2-7; D perhaps matches TRBD1 (7 bases). TRBV23-1 is an open reading frame whose function is uncertain. V lost 2 bases, J lost 5 bases, and 19 bases lay in between. The CDR3 is 16 residues long. CDR3 DNA sequence: TGCGCCAGCAGTCAAAACGGGGGCGACAGGGTAGACGAGCAGTACTTC. It is translated as CASSQNGGDRVDEQYF.

This clone has only one observation. The rearrangement joins TRBV7-2 to TRBJ1-4; possibly TRBD1 for D (6 bases). CDR3 length: 14 residues. The V and J ends lost 5 bases and 4 bases respectively, with 11 bases between them. Germline V gene lookup returns CDR1 SGHTA and CDR2 FQGNSA. CDR3 sequence (DNA): TGTGCCAGCAGCAGGGGGGCGGTTAATGAAAAACTGTTTTTT. Its protein is CASSRGAVNEKLFF. Combining the CDR3 with reference TRBV7-2 and TRBJ1-4 gives the whole variable domain GAGVSQSPSNKVTEKGKDVELRCDPISGHTALYWYRQSLGQGLEFLIYFQGNSAPDKSGLPSDRFSAERTGGSVSTLTIQRTQQEDSAVYLCASSRGAVNEKLFFGSGTQLSVL.